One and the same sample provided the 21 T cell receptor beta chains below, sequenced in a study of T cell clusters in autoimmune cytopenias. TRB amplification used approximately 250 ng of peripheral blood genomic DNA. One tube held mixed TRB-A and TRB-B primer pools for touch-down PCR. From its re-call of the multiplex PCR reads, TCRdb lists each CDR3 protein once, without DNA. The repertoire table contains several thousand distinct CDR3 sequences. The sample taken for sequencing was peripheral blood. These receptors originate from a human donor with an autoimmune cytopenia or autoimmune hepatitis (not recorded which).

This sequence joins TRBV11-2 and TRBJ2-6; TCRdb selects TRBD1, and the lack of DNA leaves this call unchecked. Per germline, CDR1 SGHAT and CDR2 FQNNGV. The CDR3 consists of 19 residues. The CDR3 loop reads CASSPRPGQVSSGANVLTF. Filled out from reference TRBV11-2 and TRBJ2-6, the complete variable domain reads EAGVAQSPRYKIIEKRQSVAFWCNPISGHATLYWYQQILGQGPKLLIQFQNNGVVDDSQLPKDRFSAERLKGVDSTLKIQPAKLEDSAVYLCASSPRPGQVSSGANVLTFGAGSRLTVL.

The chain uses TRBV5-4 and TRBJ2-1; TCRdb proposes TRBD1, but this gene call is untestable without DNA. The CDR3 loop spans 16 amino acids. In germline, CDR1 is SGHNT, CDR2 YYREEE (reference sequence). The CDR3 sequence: CASSLPGGVGADEQFF.

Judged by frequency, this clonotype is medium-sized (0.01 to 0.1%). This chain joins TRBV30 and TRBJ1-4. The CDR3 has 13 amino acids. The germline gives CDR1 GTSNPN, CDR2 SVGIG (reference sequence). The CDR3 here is CAWSALRGEKLFF. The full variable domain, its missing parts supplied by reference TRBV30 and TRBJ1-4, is SQTIHQWPATLVQPVGSPLSLECTVEGTSNPNLYWYRQAAGRGLQLLFYSVGIGQISSEVPQNLSASRPQDRQFILSSKKLLLSDSGFYLCAWSALRGEKLFFGSGTQLSVL.

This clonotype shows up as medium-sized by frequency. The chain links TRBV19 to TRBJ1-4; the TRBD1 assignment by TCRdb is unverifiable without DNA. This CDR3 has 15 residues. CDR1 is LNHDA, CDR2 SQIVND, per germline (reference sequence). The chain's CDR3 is CASNQGSATNEKLFF.

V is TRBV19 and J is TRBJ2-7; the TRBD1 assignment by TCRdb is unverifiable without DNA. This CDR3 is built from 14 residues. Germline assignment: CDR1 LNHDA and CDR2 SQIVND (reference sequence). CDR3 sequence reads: CASSTTDRAREQYF. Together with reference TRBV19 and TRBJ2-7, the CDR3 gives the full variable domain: DGGITQSPKYLFRKEGQNVTLSCEQNLNHDAMYWYRQDPGQGLRLIYYSQIVNDFQKGDIAEGYSVSREKKESFPLTVTSAQKNPTAFYLCASSTTDRAREQYFGPGTRLTVT.

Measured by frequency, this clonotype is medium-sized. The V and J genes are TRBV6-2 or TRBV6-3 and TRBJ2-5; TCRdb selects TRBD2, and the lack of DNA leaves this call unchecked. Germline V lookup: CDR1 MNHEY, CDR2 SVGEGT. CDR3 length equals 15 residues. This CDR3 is CASSVNMEGKATQYF.

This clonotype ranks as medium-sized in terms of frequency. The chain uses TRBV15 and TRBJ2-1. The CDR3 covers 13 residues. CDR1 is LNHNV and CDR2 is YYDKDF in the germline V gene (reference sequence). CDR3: CATSMLAVNEQFF.

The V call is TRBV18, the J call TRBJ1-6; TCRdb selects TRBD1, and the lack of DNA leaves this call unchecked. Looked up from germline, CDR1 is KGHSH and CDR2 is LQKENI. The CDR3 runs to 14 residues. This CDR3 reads CASSPRQGVSPLHF.

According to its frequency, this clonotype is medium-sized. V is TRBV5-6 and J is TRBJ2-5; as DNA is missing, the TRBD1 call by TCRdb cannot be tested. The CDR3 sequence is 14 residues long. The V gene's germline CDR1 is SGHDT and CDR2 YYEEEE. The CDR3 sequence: CASSWGGLQETQYF.

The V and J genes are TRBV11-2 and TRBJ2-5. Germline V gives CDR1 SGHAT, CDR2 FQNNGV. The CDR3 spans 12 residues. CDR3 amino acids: CASSLDQETQYF.

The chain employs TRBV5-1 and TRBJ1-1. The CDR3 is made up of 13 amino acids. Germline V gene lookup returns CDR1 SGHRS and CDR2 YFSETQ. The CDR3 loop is CASSQAMNTEAFF.

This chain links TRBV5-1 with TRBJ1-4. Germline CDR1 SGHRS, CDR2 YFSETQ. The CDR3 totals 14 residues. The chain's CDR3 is CASSLGGDNEKLFF.

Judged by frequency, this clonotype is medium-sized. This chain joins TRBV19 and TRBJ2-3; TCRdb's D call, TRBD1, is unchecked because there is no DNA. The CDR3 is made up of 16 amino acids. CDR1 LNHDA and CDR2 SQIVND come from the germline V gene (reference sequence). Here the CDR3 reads CASSSPDRGRGNTQYF.

The CDR3 loop reads CASSPGTGGWSYTF. The chain carries TRBV7-2 and TRBJ1-2; the TCRdb D gene call, TRBD1, has no DNA to confirm it. The CDR3 runs to 14 residues. Germline CDR1 is SGHTA and CDR2 is FQGNSA.

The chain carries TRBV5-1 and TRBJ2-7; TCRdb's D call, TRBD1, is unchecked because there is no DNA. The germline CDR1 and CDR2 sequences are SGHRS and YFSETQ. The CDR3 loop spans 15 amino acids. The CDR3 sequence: CASSHVGQGAREQYF.

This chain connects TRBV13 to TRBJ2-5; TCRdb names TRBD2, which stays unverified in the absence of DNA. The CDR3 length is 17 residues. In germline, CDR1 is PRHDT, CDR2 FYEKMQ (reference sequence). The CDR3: CASSTGLAGEHEETQYF.

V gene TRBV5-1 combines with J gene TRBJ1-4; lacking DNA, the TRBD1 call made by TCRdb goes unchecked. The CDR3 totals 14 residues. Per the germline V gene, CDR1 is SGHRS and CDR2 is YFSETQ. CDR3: CASSPGQGGEKLFF.

The chain's CDR3 is CSAPSLDGSYEQYF. J is TRBJ2-7 and V is TRBV20-1. The CDR3 has 14 amino acids. CDR1 DFQATT and CDR2 SNEGSKA come from the germline V gene (reference sequence).

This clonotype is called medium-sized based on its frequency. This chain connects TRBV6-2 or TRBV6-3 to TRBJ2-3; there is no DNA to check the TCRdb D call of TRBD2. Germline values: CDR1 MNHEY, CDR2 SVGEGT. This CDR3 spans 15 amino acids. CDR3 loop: CASSYQAGGTDTQYF.

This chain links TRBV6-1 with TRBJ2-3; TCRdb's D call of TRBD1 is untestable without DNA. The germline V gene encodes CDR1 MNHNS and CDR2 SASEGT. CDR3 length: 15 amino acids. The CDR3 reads CATSKTGTGSDTQYF.

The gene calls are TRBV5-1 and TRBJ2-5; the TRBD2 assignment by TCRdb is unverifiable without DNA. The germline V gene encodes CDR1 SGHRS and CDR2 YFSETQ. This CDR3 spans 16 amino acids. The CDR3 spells CASSGSGGTHQETQYF.